The next 29 T cell receptor beta chains were all read from a single sample in a study of control samples from healthy donors and cancer patients. Sequencing was performed with immunoSEQ multiplex PCR; in TCRdb, only in-frame clones are kept and a portion is missing. The sample has about 170,000 clones; roughly 94% are singletons. Material: blood. These receptor sequences come from a woman under 30 in good health.

The genes are TRBV15 and TRBJ1-3, with D unresolved. Trimming took off 3 bases at V and 0 bases at J, with 12 bases between the two ends. The CDR3 runs 16 residues. Per the germline V gene, CDR1 is LNHNV and CDR2 is YYDKDF (reference sequence). The CDR3 loop reads CATSSAHLSSGNTIYF. CDR3 sequence (DNA): TGTGCCACCAGCAGCGCCCACCTGAGCTCTGGAAACACCATATATTTT.

This chain joins TRBV29-1 and TRBJ1-1; 7 bases map to TRBD1. V shed 7 bases, J shed 3 bases, and the junction held 5 bases outside the gene matches. Germline assignment: CDR1 SQVTM and CDR2 ANQGSEA. This CDR3 comprises 12 residues. The CDR3: CSADRFHTEAFF. The CDR3 region has the DNA TGCAGCGCGGACAGGTTTCACACTGAAGCTTTCTTT.

The CDR3 loop is CATSRDSKGGNTEAFF. The CDR3 DNA is TGTGCCACCAGCAGAGATTCGAAAGGGGGGAACACTGAAGCTTTCTTT. The V call is TRBV15, the J call TRBJ1-1; D may be TRBD1 (6 bases). The CDR3 runs 16 residues. V lost 0 bases to trimming and J lost 1 base, with 12 bases between them. CDR1 LNHNV and CDR2 YYDKDF come from the germline V gene (reference sequence).

The V gene is TRBV28, the J gene TRBJ1-5; 10 bases agree with TRBD1. CDR1 and CDR2 from the germline V gene are MDHEN and SYDVKM. The CDR3 length is 17 residues. After removal of 6 bases from V and 0 bases from J, the junction contained 8 bases not matched to a gene. The CDR3 region is CASRSRTGGYSNQPQHF. CDR3 coding DNA: TGTGCCAGCAGGAGTAGGACAGGGGGTTATAGCAATCAGCCCCAGCATTTT.

The gene calls are TRBV5-1 and TRBJ1-1; TRBD1 agrees at 9 bases. Germline trimming cut 4 bases from V and 1 base from J; bases unmatched to any gene: 11. This CDR3 spans 17 amino acids. From germline, CDR1 is SGHRS and CDR2 YFSETQ. CDR3 amino acids: CASSPSGGGQGNTEAFF. The CDR3 DNA sequence: TGCGCCAGCAGCCCCTCGGGGGGGGGACAGGGGAACACTGAAGCTTTCTTT.

The chain recombines TRBV28 with TRBJ1-4; no reliable D call. The CDR3 sequence is 14 residues long. Germline V gene data show CDR1 as MDHEN and CDR2 as SYDVKM. The V and J ends lost 2 bases and 0 bases respectively, with 4 bases between them. CDR3 DNA: TGTGCCAGCAGTTTAGATACAACTAATGAAAAACTGTTTTTT. It codes for CASSLDTTNEKLFF.

V and J are TRBV5-4 and TRBJ2-5; TRBD1 is a possible D gene (6 bases). CDR1 is SGHNT and CDR2 is YYREEE in the germline V gene (reference sequence). Trimming left V 0 bases short and J 4 bases short, with 19 bases between. CDR3 length equals 17 residues. As DNA, the CDR3 is TGTGCCAGCAGCTTGGCGGCCAGGGGTGGTCCGGGAGAGACCCAGTACTTC. It codes for CASSLAARGGPGETQYF.

This chain uses TRBV5-8 with TRBJ2-5; D not certain. The ends were cut back, 2 bases at V and 0 bases at J, with 11 bases in the middle. The CDR3 runs 15 residues. Looked up from germline, CDR1 is SGHTS and CDR2 is YDEGEE. The CDR3 region is CASSLRRWYQETQYF. The CDR3 DNA follows: TGTGCCAGCAGCTTAAGACGTTGGTACCAAGAGACCCAGTACTTC.

The chain carries TRBV11-3 and TRBJ1-1; D remains unclear. This CDR3 has 13 residues. Germline V gene data show CDR1 as SGHNT and CDR2 as YENEEA. V lost 5 bases, J lost 1 base, and 8 bases lay in between. The CDR3 protein is CASSLDGNTEAFF. CDR3 nucleotide sequence: TGTGCCAGCAGCCTGGACGGGAACACTGAAGCTTTCTTT.

This chain uses TRBV10-3 with TRBJ1-1, with 9 bases identical to TRBD1. V gave up 6 bases and J gave up 1 base; unmatched junction bases: 0. The CDR3 sequence is 13 residues long. Germline CDR1 reads ENHRY; CDR2 reads SYGVKD. This CDR3 is CAIRDRGNTEAFF. CDR3 sequence (DNA): TGTGCCATCAGGGACAGGGGGAACACTGAAGCTTTCTTT.

The gene calls are TRBV6-6 and TRBJ1-5, with D possibly TRBD1 on 6 matching bases. The CDR3 contains 14 residues. V lost 7 bases to trimming and J lost 6 bases, with 16 bases between them. Germline lookup yields CDR1 MNHNY and CDR2 SVGAGI (reference sequence). The CDR3 protein is CASTERQVFQPQHF. CDR3 bases: TGTGCCAGCACCGAAAGACAGGTCTTTCAGCCCCAGCATTTT.

CDR3: CASSATSGGCYGYTF. CDR3 bases: TGTGCCAGCAGCGCGACCTCAGGGGGCTGCTATGGCTACACCTTC. The chain joins TRBV21-1 to TRBJ1-2; the table's TRBD1 call for D was not verified on the DNA. TRBV21-1 is shown as a pseudogene. The CDR3 is made up of 15 amino acids.

This clone was detected once. The CDR3 protein is CASSAGQGLHNYGYTF. The CDR3 bases are TGTGCCAGCAGCGCCGGACAGGGATTACATAACTATGGCTACACCTTC. This chain connects TRBV5-6 to TRBJ1-2; 8 bases line up with TRBD1. The CDR3 extends over 16 amino acids. CDR1 SGHDT and CDR2 YYEEEE come from the germline V gene. With V trimmed by 4 bases and J by 1 base, 9 bases remained unmatched.

This chain uses TRBV19 with TRBJ1-1; tentatively, D is TRBD1 (5 bases). The CDR3 runs 13 residues. Germline V lookup: CDR1 LNHDA, CDR2 SQIVND (reference sequence). The ends were cut back, 3 bases at V and 4 bases at J, with 9 bases in the middle. In DNA form, the CDR3 reads TGTGCCAGTAGTATCACCGGGGCCACTGAAGCTTTCTTT. Translating gives CASSITGATEAFF.

The chain combines TRBV3-1 (or the pseudogene TRBV3-2) with TRBJ2-1, with 7 positions matching TRBD2. The CDR3 sequence is 16 residues long. The germline V gene encodes CDR1 LGHDT and CDR2 YNNKEL (reference sequence). The V gene end was trimmed by 1 base and the J gene end by 1 base; junction bases not matched to a gene: 4. The CDR3 protein is CASSQVGGGSYNEQFF. In DNA form, the CDR3 reads TGTGCCAGCAGCCAAGTAGGCGGGGGATCCTACAATGAGCAGTTCTTC.

This chain links TRBV19 with TRBJ1-2, with D unresolved. Trimming left V 3 bases short and J 6 bases short, with 11 bases between. The germline V gene has CDR1 LNHDA and CDR2 SQIVND (reference sequence). This CDR3 comprises 13 residues. CDR3 DNA: TGTGCCAGTAGTATTTCGTCTGGCGATGGCTACACCTTC. This codes for CASSISSGDGYTF.

The chain has TRBV24-1 and TRBJ2-7, with 7 positions matching TRBD2. CDR1 is KGHDR, CDR2 SFDVKD, per germline. The CDR3 runs 14 residues. V trimming: 6 bases; J trimming: 4 bases; junction bases outside the gene matches: 8. The CDR3 DNA is TGTGCCACCAGTTCGGCTAGCGGAAGTTACGAGCAGTACTTC. It yields the protein CATSSASGSYEQYF.

The chain is built from TRBV6-5 and TRBJ2-3; D could derive from TRBD1 or TRBD2 (5 bases each). Trimming shortened V by 2 bases and J by 1 base, and 13 bases separated the two germline ends. Germline values: CDR1 MNHEY, CDR2 SVGAGI. The CDR3 length is 16 residues. CDR3 DNA: TGTGCCAGCAGTTACAGGGGCCTGAGGGGCACAGATACGCAGTATTTT. As protein: CASSYRGLRGTDTQYF.

The chain recombines TRBV6-5 with TRBJ1-6, with D possibly matching TRBD1 (6 bases). Trimming removed 3 bases at V and 5 bases at J, with 8 bases between. The CDR3 contains 14 residues. Germline lookup yields CDR1 MNHEY and CDR2 SVGAGI. The CDR3 bases are TGTGCCAGCAGTTATAACAGGGATAATTCACCCCTCCACTTT. Residues: CASSYNRDNSPLHF.

The rearrangement links TRBV5-1 to TRBJ2-5; D unclear. This CDR3 spans 15 amino acids. Trimming stripped 1 base from V and 2 bases from J, with 12 bases between. In germline, CDR1 is SGHRS, CDR2 YFSETQ. In DNA, the CDR3 is TGCGCCAGCAGCTTGCTCGGCAGTTCTCAAGAGACCCAGTACTTC. This gives the protein CASSLLGSSQETQYF.

The chain joins TRBV2 to TRBJ2-5, with TRBD2 identical over 10 bases. This CDR3 has 16 amino acids. J lost 3 bases, V lost 6 bases, and 10 bases had no gene match. The germline gives CDR1 SNHLY, CDR2 FYNNEI. CDR3 DNA sequence: TGTGCCAGCAGATTTCGGCTAGCGGGGGAGAAAGAGACCCAGTACTTC. It translates to CASRFRLAGEKETQYF.

V usage is TRBV7-9 and J usage is TRBJ2-3; D not certain. Trimming pared 7 bases from V and 0 bases from J, leaving 11 bases between. There are 14 residues in the CDR3. CDR1 is SEHNR and CDR2 is FQNEAQ in the germline V gene (reference sequence). CDR3 DNA: TGTGCCAGCAAAAGGGATACTAGCACAGATACGCAGTATTTT. Encoded protein: CASKRDTSTDTQYF.

This clone occurred once. The gene calls are TRBV27 and TRBJ1-5, with TRBD1 identical over 7 bases. The J segment lost 11 bases and the V segment lost 0 bases, leaving 7 bases of the junction unmatched. This CDR3 is 14 amino acids long. Germline V CDR1 and CDR2: MNHEY, SMNVEV (reference sequence). This CDR3 reads CASSLSRGGEAQHF. CDR3 nucleotides: TGTGCCAGCAGTTTATCGAGAGGGGGCGAGGCCCAGCATTTT.

The chain links TRBV2 to TRBJ1-6; 9 nucleotides match TRBD1. Per the germline V gene, CDR1 is SNHLY and CDR2 is FYNNEI. The junction had 6 bases not matched to a gene; V was cut back by 4 bases and J by 8 bases. CDR3 length: 15 residues. The CDR3 sequence: CASSALDRGYSPLHF. CDR3 in DNA: TGTGCCAGCAGTGCATTAGACAGGGGGTATTCACCCCTCCACTTT.

The chain recombines TRBV5-5 with TRBJ2-7; D ambiguous. The ends were cut back, 1 base at V and 2 bases at J, with 7 bases in the middle. The CDR3 loop spans 13 amino acids. CDR1 and CDR2 (germline): SGHKS, YYEKEE (reference sequence). The CDR3: CASSLSLAYEQYF. In nucleotides, the CDR3 is TGTGCCAGCAGCTTGAGTCTAGCCTACGAGCAGTACTTC.

The rearrangement joins TRBV24-1 to TRBJ2-3, with TRBD1 matching 10 bases. CDR3 length: 14 residues. The J segment lost 8 bases and the V segment lost 4 bases, leaving 5 bases of the junction unmatched. CDR1 and CDR2 from the germline V gene are KGHDR and SFDVKD. The CDR3 loop reads CATSDRDRGSTQYF. CDR3 DNA sequence: TGTGCCACCAGTGACCGGGACAGGGGAAGTACGCAGTATTTT.

This chain connects TRBV6-2 or TRBV6-3 to TRBJ1-2; 7 bases are shared with TRBD1. V was pared by 0 bases and J by 8 bases, with 6 bases of the junction left unmatched. The CDR3 spans 14 residues. The germline gives CDR1 MNHEY, CDR2 SVGEGT. CDR3 loop: CASSYSRRGQGYTF. The CDR3 coding sequence is TGTGCCAGCAGTTACTCGAGAAGGGGGCAAGGCTACACCTTC.

The chain recombines TRBV19 with TRBJ1-2; 8 bases match TRBD1. Germline loops: CDR1 LNHDA, CDR2 SQIVND (reference sequence). The CDR3 spans 15 residues. V lost 2 bases and J lost 2; bases outside the gene matches: 4. CDR3 region: CASSIRTGLNYGYTF. CDR3 DNA: TGTGCCAGTAGTATAAGGACAGGGCTCAACTATGGCTACACCTTC.

This chain uses TRBV11-2 with TRBJ1-1; D ambiguous. CDR1 and CDR2 from the germline V gene are SGHAT and FQNNGV. V lost 3 bases and J lost 11, with 10 bases in between. This CDR3 has 11 amino acids. The CDR3 DNA follows: TGTGCCAGCAGCTTTGGCCGTCGGGCTTTCTTT. The encoded protein is CASSFGRRAFF.